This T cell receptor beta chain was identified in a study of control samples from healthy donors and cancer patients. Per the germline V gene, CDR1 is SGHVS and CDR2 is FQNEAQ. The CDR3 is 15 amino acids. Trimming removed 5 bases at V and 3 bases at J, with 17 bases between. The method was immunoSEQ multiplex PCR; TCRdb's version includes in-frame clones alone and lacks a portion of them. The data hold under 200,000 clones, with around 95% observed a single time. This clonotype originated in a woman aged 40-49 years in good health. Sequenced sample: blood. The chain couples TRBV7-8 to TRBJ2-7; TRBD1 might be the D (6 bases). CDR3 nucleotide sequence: TGTGCCAGCAGCGCCTCCTGGACAGATCTCTACGAGCAGTACTTC. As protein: CASSASWTDLYEQYF.